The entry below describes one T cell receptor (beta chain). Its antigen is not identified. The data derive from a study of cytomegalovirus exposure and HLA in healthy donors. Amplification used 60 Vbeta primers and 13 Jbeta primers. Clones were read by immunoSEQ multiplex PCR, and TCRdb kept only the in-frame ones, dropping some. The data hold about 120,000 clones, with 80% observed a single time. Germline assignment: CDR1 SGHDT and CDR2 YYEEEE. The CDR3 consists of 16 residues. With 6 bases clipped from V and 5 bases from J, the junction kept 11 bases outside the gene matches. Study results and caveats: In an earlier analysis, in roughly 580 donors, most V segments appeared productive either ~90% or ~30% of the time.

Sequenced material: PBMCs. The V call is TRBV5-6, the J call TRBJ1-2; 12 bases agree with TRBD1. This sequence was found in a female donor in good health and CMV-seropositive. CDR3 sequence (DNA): TGTGCCAGCACCTCTGATCAGGGACAGGGGGCATATGGCTACACCTTC. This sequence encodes CASTSDQGQGAYGYTF.